One and the same sample provided the 27 T cell receptor beta chains below, sequenced in a study of shared clonotypes between healthy human individuals. Profiled with immunoSEQ multiplex PCR; TCRdb holds only in-frame clones, not every one. Among 2 million or so clones listed, about 95% were seen once. Terminally differentiated effector memory CD45RA+ cells were excluded from the naive CD8 cells, which were CD45RO-negative and positively selected for CCR7. The sequenced sample was naive CD8+ T cells sorted from blood. The receptors derive from a man aged 18 to 30 in good health.

This chain links TRBV6-1 with TRBJ2-7, with 11 bases identical to TRBD2. This CDR3 spans 14 amino acids. The J segment lost 2 bases and the V segment lost 8 bases, leaving 5 bases of the junction unmatched. Germline lookup yields CDR1 MNHNS and CDR2 SASEGT. The CDR3 coding sequence is TGTGCCAGCGGGGGACTAGCGGTTACCTACGAGCAGTACTTC. Protein product: CASGGLAVTYEQYF.

The chain uses TRBV5-6 and TRBJ2-3, with 10 bases aligning to TRBD1. The CDR3 runs to 15 residues. Looked up from germline, CDR1 is SGHDT and CDR2 is YYEEEE. V lost 4 bases, J lost 5 bases, and 7 bases stayed unmatched. The CDR3 protein is CASSPRQGAKDTQYF. Here the CDR3 DNA reads TGTGCCAGCAGCCCCCGACAGGGGGCGAAAGATACGCAGTATTTT.

This rearrangement joins TRBV7-2 to TRBJ2-2; D gene ambiguous. The V and J ends lost 5 bases and 5 bases respectively, with 9 bases between them. Germline lookup yields CDR1 SGHTA and CDR2 FQGNSA. This CDR3 has 13 amino acids. The CDR3 is CASSPRQTGELFF. CDR3 bases: TGTGCCAGCAGCCCCAGGCAGACCGGGGAGCTGTTTTTT.

Only one count was recorded for this clone. The rearrangement uses TRBV28 and TRBJ1-1; D unresolved. The CDR3 has 14 residues. Germline lookup yields CDR1 MDHEN and CDR2 SYDVKM. The ends were cut back, 3 bases at V and 2 bases at J, with 10 bases in the middle. In nucleotides, the CDR3 is TGTGCCAGCAGTTTTTCCCCCCCCAACACTGAAGCTTTCTTT. This encodes CASSFSPPNTEAFF.

CDR3 DNA: TGTGCCAGCAGTGACCCGGGACTAAGCTACGAGCAGTACTTC. Its translation: CASSDPGLSYEQYF. The rearrangement uses TRBV6-4 and TRBJ2-7, with 7 bases identical to TRBD2. The J segment lost 3 bases and the V segment lost 2 bases, leaving 4 bases of the junction unmatched. This CDR3 contains 14 residues. Germline V lookup: CDR1 MRHNA, CDR2 SNTAGT.

V is TRBV4-1 and J is TRBJ1-1, with D possibly matching TRBD1 (6 bases). This CDR3 has 15 residues. Trimming took 4 bases from V and 1 from J, leaving 13 bases between them. CDR1 and CDR2 from the germline V gene are MGHRA and YSYEKL. The CDR3 DNA is TGCGCCAGCAGCCTGGACAGCCATCAGAACACTGAAGCTTTCTTT. It specifies CASSLDSHQNTEAFF.

The chain is built from TRBV7-9 and TRBJ1-3; D is ambiguous. Trimming removed 4 bases at V and 2 bases at J, with 9 bases between. CDR1 SEHNR and CDR2 FQNEAQ come from the germline V gene (reference sequence). The CDR3 consists of 14 residues. In nucleotides, the CDR3 is TGTGCCAGCAGCTCTGTAATGCCTGGAAACACCATATATTTT. This codes for CASSSVMPGNTIYF.

This chain connects TRBV7-9 to TRBJ2-3; 12 bases fit TRBD2. This CDR3 has 16 residues. Germline V lookup: CDR1 SEHNR, CDR2 FQNEAQ (reference sequence). V shed 5 bases and J 6 bases; nucleotides not matched to a gene: 9. CDR3 DNA: TGTGCCAGCAGCCCTTCTGGACTAGCGGGGACCGATACGCAGTATTTT. Amino acid sequence: CASSPSGLAGTDTQYF.

The chain combines TRBV6-6 with TRBJ1-4; D possibly corresponds to TRBD1 (6 bases). This CDR3 is 14 amino acids long. V was trimmed by 2 bases and J by 6 bases, leaving 10 bases between them. Germline CDR1 reads MNHNY; CDR2 reads SVGAGI (reference sequence). The CDR3 sequence is CASSYDRTYEKLFF. In nucleotides, the CDR3 is TGTGCCAGCAGTTACGACAGGACTTATGAAAAACTGTTTTTT.

V and J are TRBV29-1 and TRBJ2-5; TRBD1 aligns across 8 bases. The CDR3 consists of 17 residues. The ends lost 7 bases at V and 4 bases at J; junction bases unmatched: 20. The germline CDR1 and CDR2 sequences are SQVTM and ANQGSEA. The CDR3 sequence: CSALHLDRGTISETQYF. In DNA, the CDR3 is TGCAGCGCGCTCCACCTCGACAGGGGCACAATTTCAGAGACCCAGTACTTC.

This clone was picked up one time. CDR3 sequence reads: CASSEGGDNYGYTF. CDR3 DNA sequence: TGTGCCAGCAGCGAGGGAGGGGATAACTATGGCTACACCTTC. This chain links TRBV9 with TRBJ1-2; weak D call: TRBD1 (5 bases). CDR3 length: 14 amino acids. Trimming pared 3 bases from V and 1 base from J, leaving 10 bases between. Germline V gene lookup returns CDR1 SGDLS and CDR2 YYNGEE.

The chain combines TRBV6-5 with TRBJ2-3; D might be TRBD2 (6 bases). Germline values: CDR1 MNHEY, CDR2 SVGAGI. The CDR3 has 13 residues. V shed 8 bases and J shed 0 bases, with 9 bases lying between them. CDR3 DNA: TGTGCCAGCGGGGGGACTAGCACAGATACGCAGTATTTT. The encoded protein is CASGGTSTDTQYF.

The chain couples TRBV27 to TRBJ2-7; tentatively, D is TRBD1 or TRBD2 (7 bases each). CDR1 is MNHEY, CDR2 SMNVEV, per germline (reference sequence). Trimming removed 3 bases from V and 2 bases from J, with 14 bases in between. The CDR3 is 15 amino acids. CDR3 DNA sequence: TGTGCCAGCAGTTTTGAGGCAGGGGGGGCCTACGAGCAGTACTTC. Its translation: CASSFEAGGAYEQYF.

The rearrangement uses TRBV6-5 and TRBJ1-2; no clear D gene. V shed 5 bases and J shed 8 bases, with 18 bases lying between them. Per germline, CDR1 MNHEY and CDR2 SVGAGI. The CDR3 is made up of 14 amino acids. Written as DNA, the CDR3 is TGTGCCAGCAGTGTCCCGGGCCCGACGGGAGGCTACACCTTC. This codes for CASSVPGPTGGYTF.

This chain joins TRBV4-1 and TRBJ1-3; weak D call: TRBD1 (6 bases). Per the germline V gene, CDR1 is MGHRA and CDR2 is YSYEKL. The CDR3 is 16 amino acids. V was cut by 0 bases and J by 0 bases, with 9 bases left in between. The CDR3 loop reads CASSQDLGASGNTIYF. CDR3 DNA: TGCGCCAGCAGCCAAGATTTGGGGGCCTCTGGAAACACCATATATTTT.

The gene calls are TRBV11-3 and TRBJ2-1, with 8 bases identical to TRBD1. Trimming removed 1 base from V and 4 bases from J; junction bases left unmatched: 3. Germline V gene lookup returns CDR1 SGHNT and CDR2 YENEEA. The CDR3 extends over 15 amino acids. CDR3: CASSLAWDRYNEQFF. In DNA, the CDR3 is TGTGCCAGCAGCTTAGCGTGGGACAGGTACAATGAGCAGTTCTTC.

The V call is TRBV27, the J call TRBJ2-1, with 8 bases identical to TRBD2. V gave up 8 bases and J gave up 4 bases; unmatched junction bases: 10. Germline CDR1 reads MNHEY; CDR2 reads SMNVEV (reference sequence). CDR3 size: 15 residues. DNA of the CDR3: TGTGCCAGCGCGATTGGACTAGCCCTTTACAATGAGCAGTTCTTC. Its protein is CASAIGLALYNEQFF.

This clone was seen a single time. The chain links TRBV30 to TRBJ2-5; D call uncertain. CDR1 and CDR2 from the germline V gene are GTSNPN and SVGIG (reference sequence). Trimming cost V 3 bases and J 3 bases, with 11 bases left between them. CDR3 length: 13 residues. The CDR3 loop is CAWSFEVEETQYF. The CDR3 DNA is TGTGCCTGGAGCTTTGAAGTGGAAGAGACCCAGTACTTC.

The CDR3 DNA reads TGCAGCGTTGTGGCGGGCGCGGGCTACGAGCAGTACTTC. Its protein is CSVVAGAGYEQYF. The rearrangement links TRBV29-1 to TRBJ2-7; TRBD2 is a possible D gene (5 bases). Germline V gene lookup returns CDR1 SQVTM and CDR2 ANQGSEA. V lost 4 bases, J lost 3 bases, and 13 bases lay in between. This CDR3 contains 13 residues.

The chain carries TRBV5-6 and TRBJ2-7; TRBD1 aligns across 7 bases. Germline loops: CDR1 SGHDT, CDR2 YYEEEE. This CDR3 has 15 amino acids. J gave up 2 bases and V 5 bases, and 10 bases lay outside the gene matches. The CDR3 spells CASSSPTGDTYEQYF. The CDR3 bases are TGTGCCAGCAGTTCACCTACAGGGGATACCTACGAGCAGTACTTC.

The gene calls are TRBV30 and TRBJ1-2, with D possibly matching TRBD1 (6 bases). V gave up 2 bases and J gave up 1 base, with 14 bases separating them. CDR1 and CDR2 from the germline V gene are GTSNPN and SVGIG (reference sequence). This CDR3 has 15 residues. CDR3 sequence reads: CAWSIQGTLNYGYTF. CDR3 coding DNA: TGTGCCTGGAGTATCCAGGGGACCCTTAACTATGGCTACACCTTC.

This clone was observed once. The J gene is TRBJ2-3, the V gene TRBV4-1; 11 bases fit TRBD2. Germline assignment: CDR1 MGHRA and CDR2 YSYEKL. V shed 0 bases, J shed 7 bases, and the junction held 3 bases outside the gene matches. This CDR3 contains 15 residues. CDR3 bases: TGCGCCAGCAGCCAAGATAGCGGGGGGGCCAATACGCAGTATTTT. Protein: CASSQDSGGANTQYF.

J is TRBJ1-4 and V is TRBV27, with D possibly TRBD1 on 5 matching bases. Looked up from germline, CDR1 is MNHEY and CDR2 is SMNVEV (reference sequence). The CDR3 covers 13 residues. V lost 6 bases and J lost 8, with 13 bases in between. The DNA of the CDR3 is TGTGCCAGCAGCAGTGGGACGCGCGAAAAACTGTTTTTT. Its translation is CASSSGTREKLFF. Full variable domain (rest looked up from reference TRBV27 and TRBJ1-4): EAQVTQNPRYLITVTGKKLTVTCSQNMNHEYMSWYRQDPGLGLRQIYYSMNVEVTDKGDVPEGYKVSRKEKRNFPLILESPSPNQTSLYFCASSSGTREKLFFGSGTQLSVL.

The chain recombines TRBV2 with TRBJ1-2, with 10 nucleotides matching TRBD1. There are 14 residues in the CDR3. Germline trimming cut 6 bases from V and 6 bases from J; bases unmatched to any gene: 7. Germline V gives CDR1 SNHLY, CDR2 FYNNEI. In DNA, the CDR3 is TGTGCCAGCAGCAAGGGACAGGGGATCAATGGCTACACCTTC. This encodes CASSKGQGINGYTF. The variable domain in full, completed from reference TRBV2 and TRBJ1-2, reads EPEVTQTPSHQVTQMGQEVILRCVPISNHLYFYWYRQILGQKVEFLVSFYNNEISEKSEIFDDQFSVERPDGSNFTLKIRSTKLEDSAMYFCASSKGQGINGYTFGSGTRLTVV.

V is TRBV27 and J is TRBJ2-5, with D possibly matching TRBD1 (6 bases). This CDR3 is 15 amino acids long. From germline, CDR1 is MNHEY and CDR2 SMNVEV (reference sequence). The ends were cut back, 1 base at V and 3 bases at J, with 12 bases in the middle. CDR3 coding DNA: TGTGCCAGCAGTTTATTGGGACAACCAAAAGAGACCCAGTACTTC. It encodes CASSLLGQPKETQYF.

In nucleotides, the CDR3 is TGTGCCAGCAGCTTAGGGGGGATAGTCGGCGGGAGAGAGACCCAGTACTTC. Residues: CASSLGGIVGGRETQYF. The chain uses TRBV11-2 and TRBJ2-5; TRBD2 matches 7 bases. V was clipped by 1 base and J by 4 bases; unmatched bases: 12. CDR1 is SGHAT and CDR2 is FQNNGV in the germline V gene. This CDR3 has 17 residues. The full variable domain, completed using reference TRBV11-2 and TRBJ2-5, is EAGVAQSPRYKIIEKRQSVAFWCNPISGHATLYWYQQILGQGPKLLIQFQNNGVVDDSQLPKDRFSAERLKGVDSTLKIQPAKLEDSAVYLCASSLGGIVGGRETQYFGPGTRLLVL.

J is TRBJ2-1 and V is TRBV10-2; the match to TRBD2 covers 9 bases. Per the germline V gene, CDR1 is WSHSY and CDR2 is SAAADI. Unmatched junction bases numbered 5, after V lost 2 bases and J lost 0 bases. The CDR3 extends over 17 amino acids. CDR3 residues: CASSEEPGLASYNEQFF. Here the CDR3 DNA reads TGCGCCAGCAGTGAGGAACCGGGACTAGCCTCCTACAATGAGCAGTTCTTC.